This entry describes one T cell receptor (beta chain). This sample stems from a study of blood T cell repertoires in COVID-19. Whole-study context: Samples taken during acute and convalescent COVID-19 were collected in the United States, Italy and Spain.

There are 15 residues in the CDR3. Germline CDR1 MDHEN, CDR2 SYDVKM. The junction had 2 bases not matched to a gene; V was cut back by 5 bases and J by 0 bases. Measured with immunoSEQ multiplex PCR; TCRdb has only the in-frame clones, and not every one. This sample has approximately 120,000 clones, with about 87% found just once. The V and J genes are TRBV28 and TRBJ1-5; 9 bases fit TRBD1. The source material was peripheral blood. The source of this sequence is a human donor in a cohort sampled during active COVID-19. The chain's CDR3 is CASSRDRASNQPQHF. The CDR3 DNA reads TGTGCCAGCAGTCGGGACAGGGCTAGCAATCAGCCCCAGCATTTT. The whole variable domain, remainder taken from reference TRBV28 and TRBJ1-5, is DVKVTQSSRYLVKRTGEKVFLECVQDMDHENMFWYRQDPGLGLRLIYFSYDVKMKEKGDIPEGYSVSREKKERFSLILESASTNQTSMYLCASSRDRASNQPQHFGDGTRLSIL.